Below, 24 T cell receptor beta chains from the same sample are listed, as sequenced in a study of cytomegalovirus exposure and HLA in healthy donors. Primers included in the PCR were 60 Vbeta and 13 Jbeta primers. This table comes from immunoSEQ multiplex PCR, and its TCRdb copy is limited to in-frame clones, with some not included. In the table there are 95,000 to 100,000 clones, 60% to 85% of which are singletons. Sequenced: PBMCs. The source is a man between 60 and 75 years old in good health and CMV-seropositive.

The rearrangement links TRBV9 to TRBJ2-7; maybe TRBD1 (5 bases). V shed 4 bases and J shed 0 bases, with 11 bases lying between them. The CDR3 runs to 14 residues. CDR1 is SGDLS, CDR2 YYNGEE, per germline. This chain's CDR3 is CASSQTAYSYEQYF. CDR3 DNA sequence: TGTGCCAGCAGCCAGACAGCCTACTCCTACGAGCAGTACTTC.

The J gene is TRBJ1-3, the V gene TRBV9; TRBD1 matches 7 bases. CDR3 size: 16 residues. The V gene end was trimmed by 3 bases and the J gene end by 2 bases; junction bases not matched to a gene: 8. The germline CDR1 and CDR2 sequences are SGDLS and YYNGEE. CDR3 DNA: TGTGCCAGCAGCGAAGGGACGACAGGGACTGGAAACACCATATATTTT. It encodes CASSEGTTGTGNTIYF.

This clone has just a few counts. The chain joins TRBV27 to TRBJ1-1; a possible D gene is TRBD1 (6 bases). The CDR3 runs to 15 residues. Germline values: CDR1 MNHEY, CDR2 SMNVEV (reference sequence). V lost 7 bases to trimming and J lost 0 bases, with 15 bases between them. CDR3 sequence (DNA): TGTGCCAGCAATACAGGGCTGGGGGTGAACACTGAAGCTTTCTTT. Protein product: CASNTGLGVNTEAFF.

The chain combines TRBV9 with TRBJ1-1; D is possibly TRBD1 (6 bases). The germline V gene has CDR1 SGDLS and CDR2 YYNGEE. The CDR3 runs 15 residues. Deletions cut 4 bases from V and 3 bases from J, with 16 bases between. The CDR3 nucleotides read TGTGCCAGCAGCCCGACCGGGACATTTCACACTGAAGCTTTCTTT. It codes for CASSPTGTFHTEAFF.

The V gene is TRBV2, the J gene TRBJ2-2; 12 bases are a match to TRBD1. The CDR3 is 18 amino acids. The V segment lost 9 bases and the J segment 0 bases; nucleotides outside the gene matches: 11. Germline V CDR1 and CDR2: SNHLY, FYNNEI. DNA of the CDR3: TGTGCCAGTCCTACAGAGGGACAGGGGGCTCCGAACACCGGGGAGCTGTTTTTT. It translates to CASPTEGQGAPNTGELFF. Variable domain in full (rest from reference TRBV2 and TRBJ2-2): EPEVTQTPSHQVTQMGQEVILRCVPISNHLYFYWYRQILGQKVEFLVSFYNNEISEKSEIFDDQFSVERPDGSNFTLKIRSTKLEDSAMYFCASPTEGQGAPNTGELFFGEGSRLTVL.

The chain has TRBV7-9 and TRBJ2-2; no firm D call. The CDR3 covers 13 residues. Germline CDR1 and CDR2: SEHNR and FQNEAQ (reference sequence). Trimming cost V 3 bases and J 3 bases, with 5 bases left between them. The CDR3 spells CASSFLDTGELFF. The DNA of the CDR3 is TGTGCCAGCAGCTTTCTTGACACCGGGGAGCTGTTTTTT.

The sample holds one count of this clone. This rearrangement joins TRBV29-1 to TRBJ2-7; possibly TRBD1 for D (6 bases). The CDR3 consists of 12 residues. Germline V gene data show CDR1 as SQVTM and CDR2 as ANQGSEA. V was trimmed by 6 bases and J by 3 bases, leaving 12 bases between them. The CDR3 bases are TGCAGCGTCTGGACAGACCTCTACGAGCAGTACTTC. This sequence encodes CSVWTDLYEQYF.

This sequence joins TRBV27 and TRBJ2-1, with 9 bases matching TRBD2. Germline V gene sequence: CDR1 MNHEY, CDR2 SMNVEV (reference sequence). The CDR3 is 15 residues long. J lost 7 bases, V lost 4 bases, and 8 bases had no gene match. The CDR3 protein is CASSSASGALNEQFF. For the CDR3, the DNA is TGTGCCAGCAGTTCGGCTAGCGGGGCGCTTAATGAGCAGTTCTTC.

The CDR3 DNA reads as TGTGCCAGCAGGTCTACAGATACGCAGTATTTT. This translates into CASRSTDTQYF. The chain carries TRBV2 and TRBJ2-3; D is unresolved. This CDR3 spans 11 amino acids. Germline CDR1 SNHLY, CDR2 FYNNEI. Trimming shortened V by 6 bases and J by 3 bases, and 4 bases separated the two germline ends.

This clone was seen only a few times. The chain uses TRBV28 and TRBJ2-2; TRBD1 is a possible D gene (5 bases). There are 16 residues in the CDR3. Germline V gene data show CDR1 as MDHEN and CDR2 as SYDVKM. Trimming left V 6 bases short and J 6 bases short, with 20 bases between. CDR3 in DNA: TGTGCCAGCAGCCCCACAGGCCTCAGGAAGCCCGGGGAGCTGTTTTTT. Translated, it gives CASSPTGLRKPGELFF.

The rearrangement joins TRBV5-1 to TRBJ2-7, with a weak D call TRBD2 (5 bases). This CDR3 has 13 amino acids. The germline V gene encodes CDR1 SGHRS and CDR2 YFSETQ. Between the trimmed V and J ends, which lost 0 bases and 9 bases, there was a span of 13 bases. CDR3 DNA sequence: TGCGCCAGCAGCTTGGACGGGGTGGGGAGGCAGTACTTC. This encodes CASSLDGVGRQYF.

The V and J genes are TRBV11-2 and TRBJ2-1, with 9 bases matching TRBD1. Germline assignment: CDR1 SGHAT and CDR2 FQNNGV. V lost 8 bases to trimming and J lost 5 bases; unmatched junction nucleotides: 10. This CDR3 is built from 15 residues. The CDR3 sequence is CASGDTQGADNEQFF. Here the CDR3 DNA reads TGTGCCAGCGGTGACACACAGGGGGCAGACAATGAGCAGTTCTTC.

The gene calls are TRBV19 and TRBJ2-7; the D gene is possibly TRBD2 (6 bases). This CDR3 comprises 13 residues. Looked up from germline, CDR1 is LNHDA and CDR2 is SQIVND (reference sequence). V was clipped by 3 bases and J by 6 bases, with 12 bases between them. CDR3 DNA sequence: TGTGCCAGTAGTATGTGGATGGGGGGCGAGCAGTACTTC. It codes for CASSMWMGGEQYF.

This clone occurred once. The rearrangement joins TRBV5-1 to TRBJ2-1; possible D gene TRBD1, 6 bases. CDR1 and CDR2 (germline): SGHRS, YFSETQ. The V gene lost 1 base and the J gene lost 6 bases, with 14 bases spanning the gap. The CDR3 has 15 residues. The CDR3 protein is CASSLTGQFSNEQFF. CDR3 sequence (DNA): TGCGCCAGCAGCTTGACCGGACAGTTTTCCAATGAGCAGTTCTTC.

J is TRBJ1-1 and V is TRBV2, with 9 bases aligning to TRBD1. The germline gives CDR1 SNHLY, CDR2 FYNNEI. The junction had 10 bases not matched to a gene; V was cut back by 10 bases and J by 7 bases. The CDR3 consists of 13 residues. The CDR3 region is CATETGGLGEAFF. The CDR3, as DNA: TGTGCCACTGAGACAGGGGGATTGGGTGAAGCTTTCTTT.

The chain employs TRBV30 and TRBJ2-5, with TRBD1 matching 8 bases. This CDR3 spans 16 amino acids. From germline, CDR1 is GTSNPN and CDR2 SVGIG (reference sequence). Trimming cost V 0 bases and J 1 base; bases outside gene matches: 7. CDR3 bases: TGTGCCTGGAGTGTACAGGACAGGGCCTTCCAAGAGACCCAGTACTTC. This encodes CAWSVQDRAFQETQYF.

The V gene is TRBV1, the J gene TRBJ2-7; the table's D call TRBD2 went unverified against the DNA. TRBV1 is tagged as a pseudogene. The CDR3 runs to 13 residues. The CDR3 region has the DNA TGCACAGTGCCAGCGGGGCCAACCTACGAGCAGTACTTC. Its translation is CTVPAGPTYEQYF.

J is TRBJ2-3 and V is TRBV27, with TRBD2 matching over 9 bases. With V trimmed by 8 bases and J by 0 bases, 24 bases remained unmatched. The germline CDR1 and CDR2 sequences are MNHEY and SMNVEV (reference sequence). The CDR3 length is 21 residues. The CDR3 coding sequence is TGTGCCAGCGGCGGGGTAGCGGGGGAGACTCGTACCTTTACTAGCACAGATACGCAGTATTTT. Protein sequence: CASGGVAGETRTFTSTDTQYF.

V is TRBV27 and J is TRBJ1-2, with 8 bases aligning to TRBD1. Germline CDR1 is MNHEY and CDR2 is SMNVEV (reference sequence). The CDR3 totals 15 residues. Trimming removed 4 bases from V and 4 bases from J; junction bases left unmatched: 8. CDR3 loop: CASSSTPGGGYGYTF. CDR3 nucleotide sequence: TGTGCCAGCAGTTCTACCCCAGGGGGCGGCTATGGCTACACCTTC.

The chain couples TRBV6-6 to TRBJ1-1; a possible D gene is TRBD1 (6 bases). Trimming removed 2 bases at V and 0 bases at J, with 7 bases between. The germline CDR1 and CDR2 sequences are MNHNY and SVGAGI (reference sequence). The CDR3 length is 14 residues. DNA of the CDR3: TGTGCCAGCAGTTACGGACAGATGAACACTGAAGCTTTCTTT. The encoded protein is CASSYGQMNTEAFF.

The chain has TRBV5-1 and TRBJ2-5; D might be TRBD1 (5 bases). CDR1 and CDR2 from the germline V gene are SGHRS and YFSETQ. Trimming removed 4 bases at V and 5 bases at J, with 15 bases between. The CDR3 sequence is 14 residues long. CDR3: CASSPQGVWETQYF. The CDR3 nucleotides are TGCGCCAGCAGCCCTCAAGGGGTATGGGAGACCCAGTACTTC.

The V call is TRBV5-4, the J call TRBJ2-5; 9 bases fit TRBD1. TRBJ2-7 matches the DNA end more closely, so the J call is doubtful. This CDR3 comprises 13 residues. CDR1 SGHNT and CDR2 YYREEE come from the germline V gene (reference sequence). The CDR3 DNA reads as TGTGCCAGCAGCTCGGGACAGGGCTACGAGCAGTACTTC. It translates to CASSSGQGYEQYF.

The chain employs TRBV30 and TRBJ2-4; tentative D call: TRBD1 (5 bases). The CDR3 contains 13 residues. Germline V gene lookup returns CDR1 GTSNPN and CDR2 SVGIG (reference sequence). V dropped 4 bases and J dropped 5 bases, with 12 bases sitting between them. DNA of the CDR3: TGTGCCTGGACAGGATGGGGCCAAAACATTCAGTACTTC. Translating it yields CAWTGWGQNIQYF.

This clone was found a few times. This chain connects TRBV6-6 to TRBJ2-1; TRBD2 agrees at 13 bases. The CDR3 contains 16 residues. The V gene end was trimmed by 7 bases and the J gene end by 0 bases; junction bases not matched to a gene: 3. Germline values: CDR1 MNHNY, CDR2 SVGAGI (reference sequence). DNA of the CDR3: TGTGCCAGCAAGGGACTAGCGGGGAACTCCTACAATGAGCAGTTCTTC. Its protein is CASKGLAGNSYNEQFF.